This T cell receptor (beta chain) was sequenced for a study of shared clonotypes between healthy human individuals. The method was immunoSEQ multiplex PCR; TCRdb's version includes in-frame clones alone and lacks a portion of them. The repertoire holds roughly 590,000 clones, with around 95% as singletons. Of note for this clone: No antigen is known for it.

This CDR3 region has 15 residues. Germline lookup yields CDR1 SGHNT and CDR2 YYREEE (reference sequence). Unmatched junction bases numbered 3, after V lost 4 bases and J lost 2 bases. Terminally differentiated effector memory CD45RA+ cells were excluded by CCR7 positive selection of CD45RO-negative cells. The healthy adult donors were HIV-negative and reported no recent acute infections or vaccinations. General observations from the study: Rarefaction exposed incomplete sorted-subset sequencing despite large depth.

The sequencing input was naive CD8+ T cells sorted from blood. The chain carries TRBV5-4 and TRBJ2-7; 13 bases align to TRBD2. This TCR came from a young woman in good health. The CDR3 nucleotides are TGTGCCAGCAGCAAAACTAGCGGGAGGGCCTACGAGCAGTACTTC. This translates into CASSKTSGRAYEQYF.